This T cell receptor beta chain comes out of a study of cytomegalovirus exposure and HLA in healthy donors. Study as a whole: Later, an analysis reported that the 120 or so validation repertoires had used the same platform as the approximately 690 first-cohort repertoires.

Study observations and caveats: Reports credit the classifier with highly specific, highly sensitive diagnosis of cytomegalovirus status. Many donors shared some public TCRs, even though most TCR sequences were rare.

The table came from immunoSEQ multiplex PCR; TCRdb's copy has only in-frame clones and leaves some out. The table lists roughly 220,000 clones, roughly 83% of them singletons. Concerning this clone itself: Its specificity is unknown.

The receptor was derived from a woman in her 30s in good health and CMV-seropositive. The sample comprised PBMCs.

CDR3 sequence reads: CASSGRQGAGANVLTF. For the CDR3, the DNA is TGTGCCAGCAGCGGGCGACAGGGGGCTGGGGCCAACGTCCTGACTTTC. The chain uses TRBV5-6 and TRBJ2-6; 9 positions match TRBD1. This CDR3 has 16 residues. Germline trimming cut 4 bases from V and 2 bases from J; bases unmatched to any gene: 4. In germline, CDR1 is SGHDT, CDR2 YYEEEE.